This entry lists 2 T cell receptor beta chains sequenced from one sample in a study of beta chain features in type 1 diabetes. Expressed TCRB transcripts got sequenced, as all isolated RNA was reverse transcribed. Some clones are missing from TCRdb's copy, which holds only in-frame ones; the method was immunoSEQ multiplex PCR. The repertoire holds 860,000 or so clones, with 17% as singletons. The sequencing sample was made of naive CD4+ T cells from blood. Source of these receptors: a woman under 30 in good health.

This clone was detected only a few times. The CDR3: CASSDAGGLIYEQYF. CDR3 bases: TGTGCCAGCAGCGACGCGGGCGGGCTTATCTACGAGCAGTACTTC. The chain couples TRBV7-2 to TRBJ2-7; possible D gene TRBD2, 5 bases. Germline V lookup: CDR1 SGHTA, CDR2 FQGNSA. The V and J ends lost 5 bases and 3 bases respectively, with 17 bases between them. The CDR3 length is 15 residues. Full variable domain (outside the CDR3, taken from reference TRBV7-2 and TRBJ2-7): GAGVSQSPSNKVTEKGKDVELRCDPISGHTALYWYRQSLGQGLEFLIYFQGNSAPDKSGLPSDRFSAERTGGSVSTLTIQRTQQEDSAVYLCASSDAGGLIYEQYFGPGTRLTVT.

With respect to this clone: Additional DNA sequences in this sample encode the identical CDR3. The chain joins TRBV9 to TRBJ2-2; TRBD2 is a possible D gene (5 bases). The CDR3 runs to 15 residues. Looked up from germline, CDR1 is SGDLS and CDR2 is YYNGEE. The V end was cut by 0 bases, the J end by 2 bases, with 8 bases between. CDR3 loop: CASSVAGINTGELFF. CDR3 DNA sequence: TGTGCCAGCAGCGTAGCCGGGATCAACACCGGGGAGCTGTTTTTT.